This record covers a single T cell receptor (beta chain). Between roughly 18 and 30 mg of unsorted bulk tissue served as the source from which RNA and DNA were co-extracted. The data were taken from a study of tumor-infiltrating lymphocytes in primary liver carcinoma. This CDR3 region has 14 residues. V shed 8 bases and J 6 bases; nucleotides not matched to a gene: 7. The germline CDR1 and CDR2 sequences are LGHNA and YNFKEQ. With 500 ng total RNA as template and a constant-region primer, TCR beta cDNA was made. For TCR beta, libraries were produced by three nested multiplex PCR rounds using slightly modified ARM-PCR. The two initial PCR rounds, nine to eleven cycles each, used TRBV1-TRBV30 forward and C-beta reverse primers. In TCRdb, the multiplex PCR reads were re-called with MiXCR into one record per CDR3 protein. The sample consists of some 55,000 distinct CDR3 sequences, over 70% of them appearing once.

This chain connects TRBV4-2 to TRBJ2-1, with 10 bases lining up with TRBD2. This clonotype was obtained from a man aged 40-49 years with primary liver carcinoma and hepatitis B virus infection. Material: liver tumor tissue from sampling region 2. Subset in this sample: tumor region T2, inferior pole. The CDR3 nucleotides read TGTGCCAGCCCAACCGGGACTAGCGTCAATGAGCAGTTCTTC. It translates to CASPTGTSVNEQFF.